These 29 T cell receptor beta chains came from one sample sequenced in a study of beta chain features in type 1 diabetes (dated by TCRdb to the late 2010s). The method behind the library was the immunoSEQ multiplex PCR assay. All of the isolated RNA was reverse transcribed with the High Capacity cDNA Reverse Transcription Kit, so expressed TCRB transcripts were sequenced. The clones in this table, taken by TCRdb from immuneACCESS, are in-frame only. Not every clone is retained; where verified, under half of the shortfall comes from an unresolved V gene, and the cause of the rest is unknown. Recorded for this sample are about 650,000 clones; around an eighth of them occurred a single time. The ten largest clones add up to more than 0.1% of the sample. Their antigens remain unidentified. What the research found in general, with its limitations: In all four CD4+ subsets, TCRB CDR3 length was moderately but significantly shorter in type 1 diabetes patients.

The source material was naive CD4+ T cells from blood. The sample's cell subset or site, from its label and the paper: true naive CD4+ T cells. The receptors were gathered from a man aged 30 to 39 with type 1 diabetes.

The CDR3 DNA follows: TGTGCCAGCAGTCCCTTCACTGCGGAGACCCAGTACTTC. This gives the protein CASSPFTAETQYF. This rearrangement joins TRBV2 to TRBJ2-5; the D is unclear. Trimming removed 5 bases at V and 5 bases at J, with 12 bases between. This CDR3 is built from 13 residues. Germline V gene data show CDR1 as SNHLY and CDR2 as FYNNEI.

This clone was observed a handful of times. This chain connects TRBV7-2 to TRBJ2-6; no reliable D call. V lost 3 bases to trimming and J lost 3 bases, with 9 bases between them. Germline assignment: CDR1 SGHTA and CDR2 FQGNSA. This CDR3 has 15 residues. The CDR3 here is CASSFGPFGANVLTF. For the CDR3, the DNA is TGTGCCAGCAGCTTTGGACCATTTGGGGCCAACGTCCTGACTTTC. Drawing the rest from reference TRBV7-2 and TRBJ2-6, the complete variable domain is GAGVSQSPSNKVTEKGKDVELRCDPISGHTALYWYRQSLGQGLEFLIYFQGNSAPDKSGLPSDRFSAERTGGSVSTLTIQRTQQEDSAVYLCASSFGPFGANVLTFGAGSRLTVL.

This clone was detected only once. The CDR3 coding sequence is TGCAGCGTTGATTACACTTATGGCTACACCTTC. Translated: CSVDYTYGYTF. The chain links TRBV29-1 to TRBJ1-2; D ambiguous. From germline, CDR1 is SQVTM and CDR2 ANQGSEA. The CDR3 runs to 11 residues. V lost 3 bases and J 5 bases, leaving 7 bases between the germline ends.

This clone has a handful of counts. The J gene is TRBJ2-2, the V gene TRBV10-3; 15 nucleotides agree with TRBD2. Germline V gene data show CDR1 as ENHRY and CDR2 as SYGVKD. V was pared by 6 bases and J by 3 bases, with 8 bases of the junction left unmatched. The CDR3 has 18 amino acids. The CDR3 sequence: CAIRPGTSGGQDTGELFF. The CDR3 coding sequence is TGTGCCATCAGACCCGGGACTAGCGGGGGGCAAGACACCGGGGAGCTGTTTTTT.

J is TRBJ1-1 and V is TRBV5-1, with TRBD1 as a possible D gene (6 bases). CDR3 length equals 15 residues. V gave up 0 bases and J gave up 6 bases, with 15 bases separating them. CDR1 is SGHRS, CDR2 YFSETQ, per germline. The CDR3 spells CASSLAGGEGAEAFF. The CDR3 coding sequence is TGCGCCAGCAGCTTGGCGGGGGGCGAGGGCGCTGAAGCTTTCTTT.

This clone has just a few counts. The chain uses TRBV10-3 and TRBJ1-1; D may be TRBD1 (6 bases). Trimming cost V 6 bases and J 1 base, with 9 bases left between them. The CDR3 runs to 13 residues. The germline CDR1 and CDR2 sequences are ENHRY and SYGVKD. Here the CDR3 reads CAISRGPNTEAFF. The DNA for the CDR3 is TGTGCCATCAGCAGGGGACCGAACACTGAAGCTTTCTTT.

This clone has more than one count but fewer than ten. The rearrangement joins TRBV5-4 to TRBJ2-7; D perhaps matches TRBD1 (5 bases). Trimming shortened V by 4 bases and J by 1 base, and 18 bases separated the two germline ends. Per the germline V gene, CDR1 is SGHNT and CDR2 is YYREEE (reference sequence). This CDR3 has 16 amino acids. This chain's CDR3 is CASSPARQGLSYEQYF. As DNA, the CDR3 is TGTGCCAGCAGCCCCGCACGGCAGGGATTATCCTACGAGCAGTACTTC.

The chain joins TRBV19 to TRBJ2-3; weak D call: TRBD2 (5 bases). The V end lost 0 bases, the J end lost 3 bases, and 13 bases lay between the germline ends. This CDR3 is 16 amino acids long. Per germline, CDR1 LNHDA and CDR2 SQIVND (reference sequence). CDR3 DNA sequence: TGTGCCAGTAGTATAGAAAGGTCGGGGAGTACAGATACGCAGTATTTT. This encodes CASSIERSGSTDTQYF.

This clone was counted between two and nine times. The chain is built from TRBV9 and TRBJ2-3; the D call may be TRBD1 or TRBD2 (5 bases each). The CDR3 length is 17 residues. The germline V and J ends were trimmed by 3 bases and 1 base, with 18 bases remaining between them. Germline CDR1 reads SGDLS; CDR2 reads YYNGEE. CDR3 sequence: CASSASGTAYRTDTQYF. DNA for the CDR3: TGTGCCAGCAGCGCCTCCGGGACGGCATATCGCACAGATACGCAGTATTTT.

The V gene is TRBV7-9, the J gene TRBJ1-1; tentative D call: TRBD1 (5 bases). The CDR3 is made up of 18 amino acids. Germline V gene data show CDR1 as SEHNR and CDR2 as FQNEAQ (reference sequence). V was pared by 0 bases and J by 3 bases, with 20 bases between. CDR3 DNA sequence: TGTGCCAGCAGCTTAGCAGTGGGACCGACTACTCGGGACACTGAAGCTTTCTTT. It translates to CASSLAVGPTTRDTEAFF.

This clone was picked up a small number of times. This chain links TRBV5-1 with TRBJ2-2, with TRBD1 matching over 7 bases. The ends lost 6 bases at V and 0 bases at J; junction bases unmatched: 5. This CDR3 has 15 residues. Germline assignment: CDR1 SGHRS and CDR2 YFSETQ. The CDR3 DNA reads as TGCGCCAGCAAGTTGGGGACAGCGAACACCGGGGAGCTGTTTTTT. Protein product: CASKLGTANTGELFF.

The V call is TRBV6-6, the J call TRBJ1-1; D is uncertain. This CDR3 is built from 13 residues. CDR1 and CDR2 from the germline V gene are MNHNY and SVGAGI (reference sequence). The germline V and J ends were trimmed by 5 bases and 1 base, with 8 bases remaining between them. The CDR3 DNA is TGTGCCAGCAGTGCACGGGAGAACACTGAAGCTTTCTTT. It translates to CASSARENTEAFF.

There are a few counts of this clone. The genes are TRBV6-5 and TRBJ2-5, with D perhaps TRBD2 (6 bases). The CDR3 sequence is 14 residues long. Trimming removed 0 bases from V and 5 bases from J, with 10 bases in between. Germline V gives CDR1 MNHEY, CDR2 SVGAGI. The CDR3 loop reads CASSYSPSVETQYF. Written as DNA, the CDR3 is TGTGCCAGCAGTTACTCCCCTAGCGTTGAGACCCAGTACTTC.

This chain links TRBV2 with TRBJ2-1, with D uncertain. This CDR3 has 12 amino acids. Germline CDR1 is SNHLY and CDR2 is FYNNEI. Trimming took 2 bases from V and 4 from J, leaving 3 bases between them. This chain's CDR3 is CASSETYNEQFF. The CDR3 DNA follows: TGTGCCAGCAGTGAAACGTACAATGAGCAGTTCTTC.

This chain links TRBV4-2 with TRBJ2-5; possible D gene TRBD2, 6 bases. This CDR3 has 15 amino acids. The V and J ends lost 1 base and 3 bases respectively, with 12 bases between them. Per the germline V gene, CDR1 is LGHNA and CDR2 is YNFKEQ. The CDR3 here is CASSQASGGEETQYF. The CDR3 coding sequence is TGTGCCAGCAGCCAAGCATCCGGGGGAGAAGAGACCCAGTACTTC.

This rearrangement joins TRBV19 to TRBJ1-3; unclear D gene. Germline lookup yields CDR1 LNHDA and CDR2 SQIVND (reference sequence). CDR3 length equals 12 residues. V lost 6 bases and J 3 bases, leaving 6 bases between the germline ends. DNA of the CDR3: TGTGCCAGTAGCCCTTATGGAAACACCATATATTTT. Protein product: CASSPYGNTIYF.

The chain uses TRBV6-1 and TRBJ2-7; D is ambiguous. Between the trimmed V and J ends, which lost 5 bases and 4 bases, there was a span of 12 bases. The CDR3 has 13 residues. Germline V lookup: CDR1 MNHNS, CDR2 SASEGT. CDR3 DNA: TGTGCCAGCAGTTTACTCGAACGGTACGAGCAGTACTTC. Its translation is CASSLLERYEQYF.

V gene TRBV28 combines with J gene TRBJ2-6; D might be TRBD2 (6 bases). Trimming removed 10 bases from V and 0 bases from J, with 22 bases in between. This CDR3 has 18 residues. Germline CDR1 MDHEN, CDR2 SYDVKM. The CDR3 spells CATKGNGGYNSGANVLTF. CDR3 nucleotide sequence: TGTGCCACGAAAGGCAACGGGGGATACAACTCTGGGGCCAACGTCCTGACTTTC.

The rearrangement links TRBV2 to TRBJ2-5, with 11 bases lining up with TRBD2. The length of the CDR3 is 14 residues. Trimming removed 6 bases from V and 5 bases from J; junction bases left unmatched: 5. CDR1 and CDR2 from the germline V gene are SNHLY and FYNNEI. DNA of the CDR3: TGTGCCAGCAGGATAGCGGGGGGGCCTGAGACCCAGTACTTC. This sequence encodes CASRIAGGPETQYF.

This clone has more than one count but fewer than ten. This chain connects TRBV2 to TRBJ1-6; D is ambiguous. The V end lost 3 bases, the J end lost 8 bases, and 14 bases lay between the germline ends. The CDR3 totals 15 residues. CDR1 is SNHLY, CDR2 FYNNEI, per germline. In DNA, the CDR3 is TGTGCCAGCAGTGAGACCGGGCCGAGGGATTCACCCCTCCACTTT. Amino acids: CASSETGPRDSPLHF.

The sample holds a few counts of this clone. This chain joins TRBV28 and TRBJ1-2, with 9 bases matching TRBD1. The V and J ends lost 9 bases and 6 bases, in that order; junction bases with no gene match: 2. The CDR3 sequence is 11 residues long. Germline lookup yields CDR1 MDHEN and CDR2 SYDVKM. The CDR3 sequence is CASTGGDGYTF. In DNA form, the CDR3 reads TGTGCCAGTACAGGGGGCGATGGCTACACCTTC.

This chain connects TRBV28 to TRBJ1-2; D may be TRBD1 (6 bases). V lost 3 bases and J 2 bases, leaving 13 bases between the germline ends. The CDR3 runs to 15 residues. Looked up from germline, CDR1 is MDHEN and CDR2 is SYDVKM. CDR3 sequence reads: CASSLSDRLNYGYTF. The CDR3 DNA reads TGTGCCAGCAGTTTGTCGGACAGACTAAACTATGGCTACACCTTC.

The rearrangement uses TRBV27 and TRBJ1-6; D not resolved. Germline V gene sequence: CDR1 MNHEY, CDR2 SMNVEV (reference sequence). The CDR3 has 16 amino acids. V gave up 5 bases and J gave up 0 bases, with 11 bases separating them. CDR3 coding DNA: TGTGCCAGCAGTCAAGACGGTAGCTCCTATAATTCACCCCTCCACTTT. Encoded protein: CASSQDGSSYNSPLHF.

The chain links TRBV10-3 to TRBJ1-3; no definite D call. Trimming left V 0 bases short and J 0 bases short, with 3 bases between. This CDR3 comprises 14 residues. Per the germline V gene, CDR1 is ENHRY and CDR2 is SYGVKD. The CDR3 DNA is TGTGCCATCAGTGAGTCCAGCTCTGGAAACACCATATATTTT. This translates into CAISESSSGNTIYF.

The chain uses TRBV19 and TRBJ2-5; D gene uncertain. The V gene's germline CDR1 is LNHDA and CDR2 SQIVND (reference sequence). Between the trimmed V and J ends, which lost 4 bases and 5 bases, there was a span of 11 bases. The CDR3 spans 13 residues. The DNA for the CDR3 is TGTGCCAGTAGTAACTCAGTTACGGAGACCCAGTACTTC. Its protein product is CASSNSVTETQYF.

The V and J genes are TRBV7-9 and TRBJ1-1; D uncertain. CDR3 size: 13 residues. With 8 bases removed from V and 3 bases from J, the gap between germline ends came to 13 bases. Germline lookup yields CDR1 SEHNR and CDR2 FQNEAQ (reference sequence). The DNA of the CDR3 is TGTGCCAGCGCCTTCGGACGCGACACTGAAGCTTTCTTT. Its protein is CASAFGRDTEAFF.

This clone came up a few times. The CDR3 DNA reads TGTGCCAGCAGCTTAGAAGGCAGGGGGCAATCACCCCTCCACTTT. Translating it yields CASSLEGRGQSPLHF. The rearrangement joins TRBV7-2 to TRBJ1-6, with 8 positions matching TRBD1. J gave up 10 bases and V 1 base, and 6 bases lay outside the gene matches. The V gene's germline CDR1 is SGHTA and CDR2 FQGNSA. This CDR3 region has 15 residues.

This chain links TRBV9 with TRBJ1-2; TRBD1 matches at 7 bases. There are 14 residues in the CDR3. Germline loops: CDR1 SGDLS, CDR2 YYNGEE. With V trimmed by 0 bases and J by 5 bases, 4 bases remained unmatched. Written as DNA, the CDR3 is TGTGCCAGCAGCGTAGGGGACAGATTTTATGGCTACACCTTC. It is translated as CASSVGDRFYGYTF.

This clone was found many times. The chain uses TRBV6-1 and TRBJ2-7; D not certain. Germline values: CDR1 MNHNS, CDR2 SASEGT. Trimming took off 4 bases at V and 3 bases at J, with 16 bases between the two ends. The CDR3 spans 15 residues. The CDR3 spells CASSARSGVRYEQYF. The CDR3 DNA follows: TGTGCCAGCAGTGCTCGGTCTGGGGTCCGCTACGAGCAGTACTTC.